This T cell receptor (beta chain) stems from a study of T cell repertoires in cytomegalovirus infection (dated by TCRdb to between 2018 and 2021). Regarding the study in general: Donor HLA type was relevant to the analysis, because carriage of CMV infection together with the matching HLA type was indicated by public TCR beta signatures.

Study-wide conclusions, independent of this receptor: The ex vivo response was dominated by HLA-C-restricted CMV-specific TCR beta clonotypes, and the single most frequent clonotype in two of eight donors was supplied by these HLA-C-restricted clonotypes. In both this cohort and an independent cohort of under 450 donors, the cumulative frequency of public TCR beta family members distinguished carriers of CMV infection plus the relevant HLA type.

Sequencer: Illumina HiSeq 1500. The public sequencing data were trimmed at Q25 with fastp and processed into clonotypes with MiXCR by TCRdb, which kept only in-frame beta chains. Every CDR3 protein is listed once, alongside the most common genes and DNA of its rows. The sample table shows some 130,000 distinct CDR3 sequences, and 7.5% to 9% are seen once. The top ten hold roughly 9.1% of the sample. Note on this clonotype: Its cognate antigen has yet to be identified. Within one base of it there is no much larger clone, and no base qualities were kept.

The CDR3, cysteine through phenylalanine, is 15 amino acids long. CDR3 DNA is the only sequence kept; it has 45 bases, read in frame from the first base. Looking up the germline V gene yields CDR1 MDHEN and CDR2 SYDVKM. Trimming removed 5 bases from V and 4 bases from J, leaving 17 bases between the germline ends. The specimen sequenced was PBMCs. The receptor's source is a human donor in good health (CMV status not recorded). Some clones in this sample may be carry-over from other donors' samples. The rearranged segments are TRBV28 and TRBJ1-1, and possibly TRBD1, on 5 matching bases. The DNA sequence is as follows: TGTGCCAGCAGTCCGGACAATGCCCCCAGCACTGAAGCTTTCTTT. Its protein product is CASSPDNAPSTEAFF.